This T cell receptor (beta chain) was identified during a study of T cell changes during pregnancy in multiple sclerosis. Germline CDR1 MGHDK, CDR2 SYGVNS. Trimming at V came to 3 bases and at J to 9 bases, leaving 7 bases not matched to a gene. This CDR3 contains 14 residues. Measured with immunoSEQ multiplex PCR; TCRdb has only the in-frame clones, and not every one. The sample consists of about 59,000 clones, about 94% of them appearing once. This chain links TRBV25-1 with TRBJ2-7; 11 bases are shared with TRBD2. The receptor was derived from a female donor with multiple sclerosis, enrolled in a pregnancy study. The starting material was CD8+ T cells from peripheral blood mononuclear cells, obtained after pregnancy. Here the CDR3 DNA reads TGTGCCAGCAGTGATTCGGGACTAGCGGACCGGCAGTACTTC. Translated: CASSDSGLADRQYF.